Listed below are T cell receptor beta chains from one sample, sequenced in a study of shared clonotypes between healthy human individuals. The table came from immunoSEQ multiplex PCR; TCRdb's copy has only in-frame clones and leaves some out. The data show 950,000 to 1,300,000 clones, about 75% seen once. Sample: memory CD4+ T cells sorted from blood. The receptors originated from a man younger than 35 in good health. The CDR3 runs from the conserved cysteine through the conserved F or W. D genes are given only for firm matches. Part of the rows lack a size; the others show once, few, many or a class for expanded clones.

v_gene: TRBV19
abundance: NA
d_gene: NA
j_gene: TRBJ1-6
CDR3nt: TGTGCCAGTAGTATTGCCGCGAGCGGTTCACCCCTCCACTTT
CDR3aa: CASSIAASGSPLHF

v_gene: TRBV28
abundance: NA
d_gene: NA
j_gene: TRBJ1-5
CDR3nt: TGTGCCAGCAGAGCCGGGACACTCGTCGATCAGCCCCAGCATTTT
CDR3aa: CASRAGTLVDQPQHF

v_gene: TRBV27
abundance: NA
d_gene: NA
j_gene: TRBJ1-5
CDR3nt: TGTGCCAGCAGTTTACGGGAGGGCAATCAGCCCCAGCATTTT
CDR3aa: CASSLREGNQPQHF

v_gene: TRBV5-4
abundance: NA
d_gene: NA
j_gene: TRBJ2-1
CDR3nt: TGTGCCAGCAGCGGCCGGGAGGGGGCCGGTTACGATGAGCAGTTCTTC
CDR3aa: CASSGREGAGYDEQFF

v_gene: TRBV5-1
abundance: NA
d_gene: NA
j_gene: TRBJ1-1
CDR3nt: TGCGCCAGCAGCTTTCAGGGCATGAACACTGAAGCTTTCTTT
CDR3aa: CASSFQGMNTEAFF

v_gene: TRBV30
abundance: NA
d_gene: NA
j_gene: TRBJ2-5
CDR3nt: TGTGCCTGGAGACTCGCCGGTGGGACCCAGTACTTC
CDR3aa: CAWRLAGGTQYF

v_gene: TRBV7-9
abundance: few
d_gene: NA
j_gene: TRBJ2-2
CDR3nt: TGTGCCAGCACCGATCCGCGCCGGGACATCGGGGAGCTGTTTTTT
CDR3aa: CASTDPRRDIGELFF

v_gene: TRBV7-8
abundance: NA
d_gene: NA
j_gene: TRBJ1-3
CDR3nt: TGTGCCAGCAGCTTAGTTACCAGGTCGGGAGGAAACACCATATATTTT
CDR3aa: CASSLVTRSGGNTIYF

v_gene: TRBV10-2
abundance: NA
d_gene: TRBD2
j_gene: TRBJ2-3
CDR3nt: TGCGCCAGCAGTGGGCTAGCGGGCACAGATACGCAGTATTTT
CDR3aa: CASSGLAGTDTQYF

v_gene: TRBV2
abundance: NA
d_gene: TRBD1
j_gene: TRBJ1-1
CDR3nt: TGTGCCAGCAGGGGGCCTCGACAGGGGGCAACTGAAGCTTTCTTT
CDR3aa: CASRGPRQGATEAFF

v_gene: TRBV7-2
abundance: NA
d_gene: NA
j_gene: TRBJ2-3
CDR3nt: TGTGCCAGCAGCTTATCGAGTGGGACAGATACGCAGTATTTT
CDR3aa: CASSLSSGTDTQYF

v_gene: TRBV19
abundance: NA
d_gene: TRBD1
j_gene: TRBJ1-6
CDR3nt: TGTGCCAGTAGTCCGTCCGGGACAGGGACAAATAATTCACCCCTCCACTTT
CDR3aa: CASSPSGTGTNNSPLHF

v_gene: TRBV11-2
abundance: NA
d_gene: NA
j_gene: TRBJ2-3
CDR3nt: TGTGCCAGCAGCTTAGGTAGGGGGGCCAACACAGATACGCAGTATTTT
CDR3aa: CASSLGRGANTDTQYF

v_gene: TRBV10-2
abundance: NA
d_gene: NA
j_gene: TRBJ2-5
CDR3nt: TGCGCCAGCAGTGAGGGGGGAGAGACCCAGTACTTC
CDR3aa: CASSEGGETQYF

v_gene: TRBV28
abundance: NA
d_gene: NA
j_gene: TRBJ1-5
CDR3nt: TGTGCCAGCAGATCCAGAGGGCCTCAGCCCCAGCATTTT
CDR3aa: CASRSRGPQPQHF

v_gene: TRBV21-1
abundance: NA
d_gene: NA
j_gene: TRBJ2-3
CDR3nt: TGTGCCAGTACAGGGAGCACGCAGTATTTT
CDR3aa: CASTGSTQYF

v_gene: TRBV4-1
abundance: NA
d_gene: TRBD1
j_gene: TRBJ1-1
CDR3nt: TGCGCCAGCAGCCAAGATCGGAGTATTAGACAGGGAGCTTTCTTT
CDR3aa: CASSQDRSIRQGAFF

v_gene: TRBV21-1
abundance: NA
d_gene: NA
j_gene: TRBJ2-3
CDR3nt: TGTGCCAGCAGCAAACCCTTAGTAAGCGGGGGGGACACAGATACGCAGTATTTT
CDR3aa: CASSKPLVSGGDTDTQYF

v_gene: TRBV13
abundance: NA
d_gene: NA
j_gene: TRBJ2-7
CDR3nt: TGTGCCAGCAGCTTAGGCCACGTCCGGAGCGAGCAGTACTTC
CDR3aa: CASSLGHVRSEQYF

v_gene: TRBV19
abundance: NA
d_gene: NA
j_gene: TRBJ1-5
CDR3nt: TGTGCCAGTAGAAGGGAAGGGTCCAATCAGCCCCAGCATTTT
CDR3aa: CASRREGSNQPQHF

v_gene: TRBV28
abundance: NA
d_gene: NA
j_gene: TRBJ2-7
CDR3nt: TGTGCCAGCAGTCCTCCGCTCGGACGACGAGCCTACGAGCAGTACTTC
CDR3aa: CASSPPLGRRAYEQYF

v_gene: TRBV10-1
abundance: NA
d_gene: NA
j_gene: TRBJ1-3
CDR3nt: TGCGCCAGCAATGGGCAAAGGAACACCATATATTTT
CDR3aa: CASNGQRNTIYF

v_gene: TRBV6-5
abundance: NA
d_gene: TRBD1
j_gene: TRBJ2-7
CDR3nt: TGTGCCAGCAGTTACCAAGGGACAGGAGGATCCTACGAGCAGTACTTC
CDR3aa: CASSYQGTGGSYEQYF

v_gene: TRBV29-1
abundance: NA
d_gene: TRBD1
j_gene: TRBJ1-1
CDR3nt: TGCAGCGCCGGACAGGGGGGAGCTTTCTTT
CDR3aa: CSAGQGGAFF

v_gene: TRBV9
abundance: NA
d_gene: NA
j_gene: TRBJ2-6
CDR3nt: TGTGCCAGCAGCGCGACACCCGGTGGGGCCAACGTCCTGACTTTC
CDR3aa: CASSATPGGANVLTF

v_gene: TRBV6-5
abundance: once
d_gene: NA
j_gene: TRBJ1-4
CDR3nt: TGTGCCAGCAGTCGATCCGGGGTTTCTAATGAAAAACTGTTTTTT
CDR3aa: CASSRSGVSNEKLFF

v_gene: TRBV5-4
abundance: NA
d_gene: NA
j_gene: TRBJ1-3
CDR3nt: TGTGCCAGCAACTGGTATGGTGGAAACACCATATATTTT
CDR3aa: CASNWYGGNTIYF

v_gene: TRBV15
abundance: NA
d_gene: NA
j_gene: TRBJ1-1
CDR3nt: TGTGCCACCAGCAGAGAGCCCACTGAAGCTTTCTTT
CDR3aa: CATSREPTEAFF

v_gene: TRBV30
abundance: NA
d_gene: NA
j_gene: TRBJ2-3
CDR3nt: TGTGCCGGAGGTAGCACAGATACGCAGTATTTT
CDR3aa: CAGGSTDTQYF

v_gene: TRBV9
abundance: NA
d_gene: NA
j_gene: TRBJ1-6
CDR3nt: TGTGCCAGCAGCCCAGAATCCTATTATTCACCCCTCCACTTT
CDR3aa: CASSPESYYSPLHF

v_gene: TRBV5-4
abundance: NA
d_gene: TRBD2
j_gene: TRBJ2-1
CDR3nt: TGTGCCAGCAGCGAACAGCGGGGCTACAATGAGCAGTTCTTC
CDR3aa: CASSEQRGYNEQFF

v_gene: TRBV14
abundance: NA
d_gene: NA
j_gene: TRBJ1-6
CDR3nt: TGTGCCAGCAGCCAAGATCGTCCACCCCTCCACTTT
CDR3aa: CASSQDRPPLHF

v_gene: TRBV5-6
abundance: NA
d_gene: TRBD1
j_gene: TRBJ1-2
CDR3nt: TGTGCCAGCAGCTCAGCGACAGGGGGATATGGCTACACCTTC
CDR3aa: CASSSATGGYGYTF

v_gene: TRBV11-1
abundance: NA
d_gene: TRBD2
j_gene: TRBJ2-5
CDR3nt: TGTGCCAGCACTCGTCTAGCGGAGGTCCAAGAGACCCAGTACTTC
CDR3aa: CASTRLAEVQETQYF

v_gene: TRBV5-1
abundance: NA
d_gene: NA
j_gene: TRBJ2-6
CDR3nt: TGCGCCAGCAGCTTGAAACCCTCTGGGGCCAACGTCCTGACTTTC
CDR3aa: CASSLKPSGANVLTF

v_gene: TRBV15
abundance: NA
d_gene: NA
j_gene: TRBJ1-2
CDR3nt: TGTGCCACCAGCTCGGCTCGGGCCACAGAGTTGGTCTTGGGCTACACCTTC
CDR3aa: CATSSARATELVLGYTF

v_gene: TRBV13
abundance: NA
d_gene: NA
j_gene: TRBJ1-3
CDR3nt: TGTGCCAGCAGCTTAGGAGGAAACACCATATATTTT
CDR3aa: CASSLGGNTIYF

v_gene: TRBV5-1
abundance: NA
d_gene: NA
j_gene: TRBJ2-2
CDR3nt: TGCGCCAGCAGACCCCAACCAACGACCGGGGAGCTGTTTTTT
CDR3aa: CASRPQPTTGELFF

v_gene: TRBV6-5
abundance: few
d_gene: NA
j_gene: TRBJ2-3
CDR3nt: TGTGCCAGCAGTCGATCTGGACAGCGCACAGATACGCAGTATTTT
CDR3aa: CASSRSGQRTDTQYF

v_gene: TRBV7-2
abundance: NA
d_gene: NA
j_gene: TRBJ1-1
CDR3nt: TGTGCCAGCAGCTTAGACTCCGGGGGTGACACTGAAGCTTTCTTT
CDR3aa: CASSLDSGGDTEAFF

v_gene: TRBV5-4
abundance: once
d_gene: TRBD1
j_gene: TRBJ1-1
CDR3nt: TGTGCCAGCAGCTTGGCGATAGGGGGCCGTACTGAAGCTTTCTTT
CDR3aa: CASSLAIGGRTEAFF

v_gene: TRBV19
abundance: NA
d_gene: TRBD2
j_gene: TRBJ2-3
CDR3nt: TGTGCCAGTAGTAGGGGACTAGCGGGAGATACGCAGTATTTT
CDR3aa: CASSRGLAGDTQYF

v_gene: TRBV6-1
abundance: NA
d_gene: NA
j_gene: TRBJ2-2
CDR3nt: TGTGCCAGCAGGGGACACACGAACACCGGGGAGCTGTTTTTT
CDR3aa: CASRGHTNTGELFF

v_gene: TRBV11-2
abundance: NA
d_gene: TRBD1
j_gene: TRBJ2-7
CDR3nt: TGTGCCAGCAGCTTACAGGGGGCGGGAACTGAGCAGTACTTC
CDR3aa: CASSLQGAGTEQYF

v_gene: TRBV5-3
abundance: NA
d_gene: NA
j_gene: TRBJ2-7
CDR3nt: TGTGCCAGAAGCTTTCGGCGGGACGGCGAGCAGTACTTC
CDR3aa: CARSFRRDGEQYF

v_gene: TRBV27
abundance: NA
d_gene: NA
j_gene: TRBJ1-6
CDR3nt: TGTGCCAGCAGTTTCAGAGGTGAGGTTGCACCCCTCCACTTT
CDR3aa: CASSFRGEVAPLHF